The clone carrying this T cell receptor beta chain was recorded a few times. Its target is unknown. This specimen belongs to a study of T cells after yellow fever vaccination. On the study more broadly: Preparation of the low-cell-number fractions used SMART-Seq v4 Ultra Low Input.

This CDR3 spans 13 amino acids. The germline CDR1 and CDR2 sequences are DFQATT and SNEGSKA (reference sequence). With 7 bases clipped from V and 4 bases from J, the junction kept 7 bases outside the gene matches. Findings of the study overall: A large majority of primary-vaccination clones showed up again after the booster (96% CD4, roughly 88% CD8).

TCRdb called the 5' RACE reads again in MiXCR, with one record for every CDR3 protein. The profile covers roughly 520,000 distinct CDR3 sequences, with 20% to 25% appearing a single time and roughly a sixth taken by the ten largest. V and J are TRBV20-1 and TRBJ1-5, with 7 positions matching TRBD1. This TCR was recovered from a man between 18 and 35 years old who received the YFV17D yellow fever vaccine. The starting material was PBMCs, obtained approximately 22 days after the first yellow fever vaccination. This CDR3 is CSGFGDSNQPQHF. The CDR3 DNA reads TGCAGTGGTTTTGGGGACAGTAATCAGCCCCAGCATTTT.